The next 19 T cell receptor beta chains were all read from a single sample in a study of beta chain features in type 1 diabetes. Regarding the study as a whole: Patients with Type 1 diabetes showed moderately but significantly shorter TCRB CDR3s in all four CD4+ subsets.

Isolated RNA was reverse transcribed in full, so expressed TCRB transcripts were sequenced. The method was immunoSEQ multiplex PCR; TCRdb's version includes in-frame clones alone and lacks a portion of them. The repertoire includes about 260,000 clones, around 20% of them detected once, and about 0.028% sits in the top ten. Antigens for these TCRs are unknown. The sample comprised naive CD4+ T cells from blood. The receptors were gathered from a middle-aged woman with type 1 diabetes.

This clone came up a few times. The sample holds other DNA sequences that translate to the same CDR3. CDR3 nucleotide sequence: TGTGCCTGGAGTGCTCAGGACAATCAGCCCCAGCATTTT. Translating it yields CAWSAQDNQPQHF. The V call is TRBV30, the J call TRBJ1-5; no clear D. The CDR3 contains 13 residues. Deletions cut 1 base from V and 3 bases from J, with 7 bases between. Germline V CDR1 and CDR2: GTSNPN, SVGIG (reference sequence). The full variable domain, in which reference TRBV30 and TRBJ1-5 provide the parts outside the CDR3, is SQTIHQWPATLVQPVGSPLSLECTVEGTSNPNLYWYRQAAGRGLQLLFYSVGIGQISSEVPQNLSASRPQDRQFILSSKKLLLSDSGFYLCAWSAQDNQPQHFGDGTRLSIL.

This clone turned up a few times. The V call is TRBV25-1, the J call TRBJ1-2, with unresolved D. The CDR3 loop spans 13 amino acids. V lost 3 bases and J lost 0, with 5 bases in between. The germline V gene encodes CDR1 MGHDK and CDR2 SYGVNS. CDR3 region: CASSEGANYGYTF. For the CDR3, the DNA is TGTGCCAGCAGTGAGGGAGCTAACTATGGCTACACCTTC.

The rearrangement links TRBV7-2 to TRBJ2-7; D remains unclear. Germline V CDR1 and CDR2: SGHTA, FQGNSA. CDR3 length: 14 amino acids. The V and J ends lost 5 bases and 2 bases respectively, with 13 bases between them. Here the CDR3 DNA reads TGTGCCAGCAGCCCCCTCACACAGACCTACGAGCAGTACTTC. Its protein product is CASSPLTQTYEQYF.

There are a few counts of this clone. CDR3 in DNA: TGTGCCAGCAGTGAAGACTGGAACACTGAAGCTTTCTTT. This encodes CASSEDWNTEAFF. This sequence joins TRBV2 and TRBJ1-1; D is undetermined. The CDR3 covers 13 residues. V dropped 1 base and J dropped 1 base, with 4 bases sitting between them. CDR1 and CDR2 (germline): SNHLY, FYNNEI.

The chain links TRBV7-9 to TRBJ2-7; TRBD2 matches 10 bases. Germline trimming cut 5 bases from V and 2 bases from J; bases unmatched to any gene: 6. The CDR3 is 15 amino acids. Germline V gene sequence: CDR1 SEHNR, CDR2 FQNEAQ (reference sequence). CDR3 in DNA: TGTGCCAGCAGCCCGGGGACTAGCGCCGCCTACGAGCAGTACTTC. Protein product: CASSPGTSAAYEQYF. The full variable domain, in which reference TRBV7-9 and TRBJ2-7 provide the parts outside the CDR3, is DTGVSQNPRHKITKRGQNVTFRCDPISEHNRLYWYRQTLGQGPEFLTYFQNEAQLEKSRLLSDRFSAERPKGSFSTLEIQRTEQGDSAMYLCASSPGTSAAYEQYFGPGTRLTVT.

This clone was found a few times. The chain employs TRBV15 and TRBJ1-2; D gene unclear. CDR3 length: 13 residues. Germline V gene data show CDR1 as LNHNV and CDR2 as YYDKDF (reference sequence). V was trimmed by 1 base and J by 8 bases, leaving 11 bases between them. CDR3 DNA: TGTGCCACCAGCAGAGTCCTTTCTAGGGGCTACACCTTC. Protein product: CATSRVLSRGYTF.

The CDR3 sequence: CASSADSSAQHF. CDR3 DNA sequence: TGTGCCAGCAGCGCTGACAGTTCTGCCCAGCATTTT. This sequence joins TRBV25-1 and TRBJ1-5; the D gene is possibly TRBD1 (5 bases). In germline, CDR1 is MGHDK, CDR2 SYGVNS. CDR3 size: 12 residues. V lost 6 bases and J lost 11, with 14 bases in between.

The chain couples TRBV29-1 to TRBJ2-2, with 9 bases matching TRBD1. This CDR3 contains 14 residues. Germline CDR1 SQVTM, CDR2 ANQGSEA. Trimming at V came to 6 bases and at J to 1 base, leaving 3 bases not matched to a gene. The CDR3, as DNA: TGCAGCGTAGGGACAGGGAAGAACACCGGGGAGCTGTTTTTT. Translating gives CSVGTGKNTGELFF.

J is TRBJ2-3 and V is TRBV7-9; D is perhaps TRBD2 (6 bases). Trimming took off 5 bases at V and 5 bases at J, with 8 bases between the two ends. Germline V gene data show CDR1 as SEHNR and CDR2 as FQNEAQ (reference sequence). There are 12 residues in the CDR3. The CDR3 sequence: CASSRDLDTQYF. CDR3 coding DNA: TGTGCCAGCAGCAGGGACTTAGATACGCAGTATTTT. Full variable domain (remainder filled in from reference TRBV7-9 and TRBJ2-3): DTGVSQNPRHKITKRGQNVTFRCDPISEHNRLYWYRQTLGQGPEFLTYFQNEAQLEKSRLLSDRFSAERPKGSFSTLEIQRTEQGDSAMYLCASSRDLDTQYFGPGTRLTVL.

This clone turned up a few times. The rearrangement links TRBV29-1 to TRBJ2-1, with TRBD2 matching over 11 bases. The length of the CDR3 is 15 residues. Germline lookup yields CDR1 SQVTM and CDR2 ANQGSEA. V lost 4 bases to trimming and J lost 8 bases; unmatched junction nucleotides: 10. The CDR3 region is CSVAFSGGAFDEQFF. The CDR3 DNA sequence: TGCAGCGTTGCTTTTAGCGGGGGGGCCTTCGATGAGCAGTTCTTC.

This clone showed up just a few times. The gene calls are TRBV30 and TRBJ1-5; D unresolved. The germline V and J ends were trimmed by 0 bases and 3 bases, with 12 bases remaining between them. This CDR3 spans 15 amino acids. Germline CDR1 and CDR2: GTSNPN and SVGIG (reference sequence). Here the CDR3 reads CAWSVLETVNQPQHF. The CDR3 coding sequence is TGTGCCTGGAGTGTACTAGAGACGGTCAATCAGCCCCAGCATTTT. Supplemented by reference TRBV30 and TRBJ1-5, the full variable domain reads SQTIHQWPATLVQPVGSPLSLECTVEGTSNPNLYWYRQAAGRGLQLLFYSVGIGQISSEVPQNLSASRPQDRQFILSSKKLLLSDSGFYLCAWSVLETVNQPQHFGDGTRLSIL.

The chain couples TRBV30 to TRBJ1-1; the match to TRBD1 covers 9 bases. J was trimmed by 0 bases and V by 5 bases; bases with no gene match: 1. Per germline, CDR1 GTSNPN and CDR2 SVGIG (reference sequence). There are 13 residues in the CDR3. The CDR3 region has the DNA TGTGCCTGGGGGGACAGGGTGAACACTGAAGCTTTCTTT. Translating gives CAWGDRVNTEAFF. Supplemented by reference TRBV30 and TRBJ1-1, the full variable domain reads SQTIHQWPATLVQPVGSPLSLECTVEGTSNPNLYWYRQAAGRGLQLLFYSVGIGQISSEVPQNLSASRPQDRQFILSSKKLLLSDSGFYLCAWGDRVNTEAFFGQGTRLTVV.

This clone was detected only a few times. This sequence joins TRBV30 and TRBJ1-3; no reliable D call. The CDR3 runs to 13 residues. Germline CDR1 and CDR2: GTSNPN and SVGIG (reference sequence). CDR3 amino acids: CASAAFSGNTIYF. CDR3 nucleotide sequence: TGTGCTTCGGCGGCTTTCTCTGGAAACACCATATATTTT.

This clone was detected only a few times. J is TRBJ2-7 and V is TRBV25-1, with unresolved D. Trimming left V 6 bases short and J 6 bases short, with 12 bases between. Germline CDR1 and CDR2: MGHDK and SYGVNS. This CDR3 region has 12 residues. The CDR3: CASSPTEVEQYF. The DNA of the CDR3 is TGTGCCAGCAGCCCCACCGAGGTCGAGCAGTACTTC.

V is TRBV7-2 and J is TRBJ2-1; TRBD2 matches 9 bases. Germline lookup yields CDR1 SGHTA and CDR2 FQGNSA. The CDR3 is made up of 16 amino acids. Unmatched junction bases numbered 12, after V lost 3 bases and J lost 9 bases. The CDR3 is CASSFLVAGAPGEQFF. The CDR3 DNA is TGTGCCAGCAGCTTCCTTGTAGCGGGAGCCCCCGGTGAGCAGTTCTTC.

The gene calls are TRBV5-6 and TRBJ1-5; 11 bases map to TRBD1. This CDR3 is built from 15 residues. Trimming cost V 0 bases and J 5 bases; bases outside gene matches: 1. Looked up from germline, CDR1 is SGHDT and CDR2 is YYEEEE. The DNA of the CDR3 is TGTGCCAGCAGCTTGGGGGACAGGGGGGATCAGCCCCAGCATTTT. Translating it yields CASSLGDRGDQPQHF.

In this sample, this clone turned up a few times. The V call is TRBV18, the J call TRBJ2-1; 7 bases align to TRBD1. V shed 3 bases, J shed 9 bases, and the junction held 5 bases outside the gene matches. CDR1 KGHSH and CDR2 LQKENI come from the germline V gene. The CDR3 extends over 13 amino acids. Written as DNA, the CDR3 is TGTGCCAGCTCACCGGGCGAGGGGGCTGAGCAGTTCTTC. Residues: CASSPGEGAEQFF.

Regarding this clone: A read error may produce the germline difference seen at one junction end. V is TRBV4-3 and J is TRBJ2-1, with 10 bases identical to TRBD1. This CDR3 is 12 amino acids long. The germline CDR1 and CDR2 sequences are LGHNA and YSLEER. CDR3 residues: CASSHPGQGSLF. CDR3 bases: TGCGCCAGCAGCCATCCGGGACAGGGGTCGCTCTTC.

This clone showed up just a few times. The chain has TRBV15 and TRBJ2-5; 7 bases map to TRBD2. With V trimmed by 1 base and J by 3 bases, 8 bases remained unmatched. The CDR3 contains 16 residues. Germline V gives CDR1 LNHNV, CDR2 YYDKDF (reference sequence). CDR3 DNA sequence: TGTGCCACCAGCAGAGGCGACGCGGGAGCAAAAGAGACCCAGTACTTC. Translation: CATSRGDAGAKETQYF.